This TCR beta chain stems from a study of beta chain features in type 1 diabetes. Findings of the study overall: Shortening of TCRB CDR3s, moderate but significant, appeared in all four CD4+ subsets of Type 1 diabetes patients.

The entirety of the isolated RNA underwent reverse transcription, so expressed TCRB transcripts were sequenced. TCRdb keeps only in-frame clones here, not all; method: immunoSEQ multiplex PCR. The sample holds around 710,000 clones, around 12% seen once. This CDR3 has 14 amino acids. CDR1 is KGHSY and CDR2 is FQNENV in the germline V gene. The V end was cut by 0 bases, the J end by 7 bases, with 13 bases between. The sample holds a few counts of this clone. Its antigen is unidentified. The V gene is TRBV16, the J gene TRBJ2-7; D tentatively fits TRBD1 or TRBD2 (6 bases each). The clonotype comes from a man aged 25 to 40 with type 1 diabetes. Specimen: naive CD4+ T cells from blood. Written as DNA, the CDR3 is TGTGCCAGCAGCCAATCTAGGGGGGTGAGGGAGCAGTACTTC. Translating gives CASSQSRGVREQYF.